This T cell receptor beta chain was retrieved from a study of blood T cell repertoires in COVID-19. V was pared by 7 bases and J by 4 bases, with 18 bases between. Germline-derived CDR1 and CDR2 are SEHNR and FQNEAQ (reference sequence). This CDR3 is 15 amino acids long. Generated by immunoSEQ multiplex PCR, the TCRdb table keeps only in-frame clones and is missing some. The sample lists about 250,000 clones; around 85% were seen once. Sequenced sample: PBMCs or T cells enriched from blood (not recorded which). The TCR sequence derives from a woman in her twenties or thirties who had recovered from COVID-19. The genes are TRBV7-9 and TRBJ2-3; possibly TRBD2 for D (6 bases). CDR3 in DNA: TGTGCCAGCACCACTAACGCGGGACGGCCAGATACGCAGTATTTT. Protein sequence: CASTTNAGRPDTQYF. Full variable domain (remainder filled in from reference TRBV7-9 and TRBJ2-3): DTGVSQNPRHKITKRGQNVTFRCDPISEHNRLYWYRQTLGQGPEFLTYFQNEAQLEKSRLLSDRFSAERPKGSFSTLEIQRTEQGDSAMYLCASTTNAGRPDTQYFGPGTRLTVL.